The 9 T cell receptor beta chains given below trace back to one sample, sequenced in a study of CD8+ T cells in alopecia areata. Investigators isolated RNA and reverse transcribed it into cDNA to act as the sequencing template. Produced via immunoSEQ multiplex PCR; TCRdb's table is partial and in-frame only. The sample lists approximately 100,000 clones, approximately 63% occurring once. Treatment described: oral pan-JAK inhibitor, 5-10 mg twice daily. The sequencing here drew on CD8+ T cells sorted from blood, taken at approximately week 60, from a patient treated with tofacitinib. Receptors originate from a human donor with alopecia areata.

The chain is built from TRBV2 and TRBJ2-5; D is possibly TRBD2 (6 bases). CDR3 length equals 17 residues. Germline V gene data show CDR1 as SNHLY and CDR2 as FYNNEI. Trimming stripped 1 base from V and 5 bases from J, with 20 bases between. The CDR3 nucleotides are TGTGCCAGCAGTGAAGGTTGGGGGGACTCAGTCCGGGAGACCCAGTACTTC. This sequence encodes CASSEGWGDSVRETQYF. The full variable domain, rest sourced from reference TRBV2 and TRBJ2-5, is EPEVTQTPSHQVTQMGQEVILRCVPISNHLYFYWYRQILGQKVEFLVSFYNNEISEKSEIFDDQFSVERPDGSNFTLKIRSTKLEDSAMYFCASSEGWGDSVRETQYFGPGTRLLVL.

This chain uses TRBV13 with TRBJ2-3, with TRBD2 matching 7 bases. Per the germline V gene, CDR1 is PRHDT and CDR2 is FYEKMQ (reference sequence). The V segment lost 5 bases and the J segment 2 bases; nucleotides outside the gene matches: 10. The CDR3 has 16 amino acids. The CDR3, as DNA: TGTGCCAGCAGCCAACGAGGGGACTACACCACAGATACGCAGTATTTT. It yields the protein CASSQRGDYTTDTQYF.

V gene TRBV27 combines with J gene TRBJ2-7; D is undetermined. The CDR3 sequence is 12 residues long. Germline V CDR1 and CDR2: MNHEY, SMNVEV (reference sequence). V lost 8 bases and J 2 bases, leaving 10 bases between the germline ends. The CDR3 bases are TGTGCCAGCTACTCGACAACCTACGAGCAGTACTTC. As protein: CASYSTTYEQYF.

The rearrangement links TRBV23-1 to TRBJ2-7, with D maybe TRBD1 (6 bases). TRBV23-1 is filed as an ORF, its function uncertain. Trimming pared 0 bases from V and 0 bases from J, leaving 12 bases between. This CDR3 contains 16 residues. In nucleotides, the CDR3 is TGCGCCAGCAGTCAATCGTTGGGGGCGGCCTCCTACGAGCAGTACTTC. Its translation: CASSQSLGAASYEQYF.

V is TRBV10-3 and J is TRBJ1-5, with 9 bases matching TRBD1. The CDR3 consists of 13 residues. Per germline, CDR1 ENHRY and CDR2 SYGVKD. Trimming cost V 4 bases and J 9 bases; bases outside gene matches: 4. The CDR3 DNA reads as TGTGCCATCAGTGGGACAGGGGATCGGCCCCAGCATTTT. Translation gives CAISGTGDRPQHF.

In DNA, the CDR3 is TGTGCCAGTGGAGGGGCCGGCATCCAAGAGACCCAGTACTTC. Protein sequence: CASGGAGIQETQYF. V usage is TRBV27 and J usage is TRBJ2-5, with a weak D call TRBD2 (6 bases). V was pared by 9 bases and J by 1 base, with 15 bases between. Germline V gene lookup returns CDR1 MNHEY and CDR2 SMNVEV (reference sequence). This CDR3 comprises 14 residues.

CDR3: CASSQSWGSTDTQYF. CDR3 DNA: TGCGCCAGCAGTCAATCTTGGGGTTCCACAGATACGCAGTATTTT. V usage is TRBV23-1 and J usage is TRBJ2-3; D gene uncertain. TRBV23-1 counts as an open reading frame of uncertain function. The V and J ends lost 0 bases and 2 bases respectively, with 9 bases between them. The CDR3 is made up of 15 amino acids.

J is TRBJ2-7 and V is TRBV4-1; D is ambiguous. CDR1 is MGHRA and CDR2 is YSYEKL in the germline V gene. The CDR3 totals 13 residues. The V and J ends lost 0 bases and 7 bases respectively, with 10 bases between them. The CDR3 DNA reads TGCGCCAGCAGCCAAGATCGGTTGTGGGAGCAGTACTTC. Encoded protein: CASSQDRLWEQYF.

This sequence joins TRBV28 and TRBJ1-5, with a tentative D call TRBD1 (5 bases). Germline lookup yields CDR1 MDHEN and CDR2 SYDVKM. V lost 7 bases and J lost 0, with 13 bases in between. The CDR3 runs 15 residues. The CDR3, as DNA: TGTGCCAGCACTGCCACAGGATATAGCAATCAGCCCCAGCATTTT. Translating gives CASTATGYSNQPQHF.